This TCR beta chain stems from a study of blood T cell repertoires in COVID-19. Study-level information: Collection of acute and convalescent COVID-19 samples took place in the United States, Italy and Spain. Sources were T cells, B-cell-depleted T cells, or PBMCs; the material itself was cDNA or gDNA.

As handled by the study authors: Scientists estimated how many nucleated cells there were by amplifying reference gene primers. The data were produced by immunoSEQ multiplex PCR, yet TCRdb's version contains in-frame clones alone and is incomplete. That table supplies the V and J calls and clone size; D and trimming were determined from the DNA. Found here are about 54,000 clones, around 85% of them singletons; the top ten hold 10% to 15%. This CDR3 spans 14 amino acids. Trimming at V came to 5 bases and at J to 2 bases, leaving 7 bases not matched to a gene. Germline V gene lookup returns CDR1 GTSNPN and CDR2 SVGIG (reference sequence).

The sample was peripheral blood. The chain links TRBV30 to TRBJ1-2; 8 nucleotides match TRBD1. The sequence was obtained from a human donor in a cohort sampled during active COVID-19. The CDR3 DNA reads TGTGCCTGGCGTGGGGACAGGCGGAACTATGGCTACACCTTC. It encodes CAWRGDRRNYGYTF.